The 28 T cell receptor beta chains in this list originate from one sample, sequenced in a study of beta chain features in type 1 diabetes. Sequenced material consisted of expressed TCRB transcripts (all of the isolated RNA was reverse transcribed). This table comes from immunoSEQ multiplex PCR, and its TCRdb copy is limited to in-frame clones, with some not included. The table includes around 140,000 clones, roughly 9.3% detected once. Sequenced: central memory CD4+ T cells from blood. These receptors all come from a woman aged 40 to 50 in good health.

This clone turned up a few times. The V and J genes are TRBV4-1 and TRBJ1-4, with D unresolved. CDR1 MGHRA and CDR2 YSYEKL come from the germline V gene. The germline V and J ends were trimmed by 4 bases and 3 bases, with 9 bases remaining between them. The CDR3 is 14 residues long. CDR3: CASSPQDANEKLFF. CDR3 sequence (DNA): TGCGCCAGCAGCCCCCAGGATGCTAATGAAAAACTGTTTTTT.

The CDR3 DNA reads as TGTGCCAGCAGCAAGGGACTAGCGGGGGCACCCCTCCAGGAGCAGTTCTTC. Translating it yields CASSKGLAGAPLQEQFF. This sequence joins TRBV5-4 and TRBJ2-1, with 14 positions matching TRBD2. CDR3 size: 17 residues. Germline CDR1 and CDR2: SGHNT and YYREEE (reference sequence). The ends lost 4 bases at V and 10 bases at J; junction bases unmatched: 13.

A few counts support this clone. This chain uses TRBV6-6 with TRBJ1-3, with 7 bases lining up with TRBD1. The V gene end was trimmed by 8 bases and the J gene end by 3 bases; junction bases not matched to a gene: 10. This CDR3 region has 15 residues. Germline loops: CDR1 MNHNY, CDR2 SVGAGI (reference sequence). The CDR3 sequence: CASGGLTGNGNTIYF. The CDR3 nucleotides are TGTGCCAGCGGCGGCCTGACAGGGAATGGAAACACCATATATTTT.

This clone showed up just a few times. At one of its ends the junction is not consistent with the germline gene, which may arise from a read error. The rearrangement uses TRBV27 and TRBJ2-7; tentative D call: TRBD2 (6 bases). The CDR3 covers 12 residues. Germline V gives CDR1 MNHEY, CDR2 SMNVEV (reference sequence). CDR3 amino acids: CASSLQGGPVNF. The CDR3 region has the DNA TGTGCCAGCAGTTTGCAGGGAGGCCCTGTGAACTTC.

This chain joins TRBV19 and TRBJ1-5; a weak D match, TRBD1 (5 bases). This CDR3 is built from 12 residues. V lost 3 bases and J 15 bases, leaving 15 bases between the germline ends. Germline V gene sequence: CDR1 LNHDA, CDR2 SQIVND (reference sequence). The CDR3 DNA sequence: TGTGCCAGTAGTATCAGTGACAGTGCCAGGCATTTT. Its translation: CASSISDSARHF.

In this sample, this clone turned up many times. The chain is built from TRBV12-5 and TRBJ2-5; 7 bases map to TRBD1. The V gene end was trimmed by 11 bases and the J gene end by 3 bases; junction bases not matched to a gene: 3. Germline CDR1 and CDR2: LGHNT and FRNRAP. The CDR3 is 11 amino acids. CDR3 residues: CAHGTEETQYF. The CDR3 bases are TGTGCTCACGGGACAGAAGAGACCCAGTACTTC.

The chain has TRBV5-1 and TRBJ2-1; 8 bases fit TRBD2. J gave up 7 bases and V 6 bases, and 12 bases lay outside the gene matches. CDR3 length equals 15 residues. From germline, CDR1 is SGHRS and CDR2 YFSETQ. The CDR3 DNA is TGCGCCAGCAACGTTAACGGGGGGGCTAATAATGAGCAGTTCTTC. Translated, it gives CASNVNGGANNEQFF.

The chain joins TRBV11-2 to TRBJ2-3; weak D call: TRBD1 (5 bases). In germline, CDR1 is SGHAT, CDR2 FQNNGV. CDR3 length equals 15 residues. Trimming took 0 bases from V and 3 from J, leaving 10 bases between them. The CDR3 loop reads CASSLEGASTDTQYF. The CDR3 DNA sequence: TGTGCCAGCAGCTTAGAAGGGGCTTCAACAGATACGCAGTATTTT. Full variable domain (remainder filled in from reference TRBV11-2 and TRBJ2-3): EAGVAQSPRYKIIEKRQSVAFWCNPISGHATLYWYQQILGQGPKLLIQFQNNGVVDDSQLPKDRFSAERLKGVDSTLKIQPAKLEDSAVYLCASSLEGASTDTQYFGPGTRLTVL.

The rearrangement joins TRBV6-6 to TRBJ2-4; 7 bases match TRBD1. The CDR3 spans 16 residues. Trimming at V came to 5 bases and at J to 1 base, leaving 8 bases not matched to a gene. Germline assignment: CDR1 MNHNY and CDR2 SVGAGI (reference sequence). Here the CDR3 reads CASSRQGSGAKNIQYF. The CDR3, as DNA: TGTGCCAGCAGTCGACAGGGATCCGGGGCCAAAAACATTCAGTACTTC.

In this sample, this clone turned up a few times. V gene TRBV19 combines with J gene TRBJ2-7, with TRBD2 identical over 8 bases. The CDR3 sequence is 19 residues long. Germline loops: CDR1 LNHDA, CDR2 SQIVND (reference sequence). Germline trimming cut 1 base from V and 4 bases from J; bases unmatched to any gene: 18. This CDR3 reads CASSIAGGRRTYKTYEQYF. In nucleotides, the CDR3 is TGTGCCAGTAGTATAGCGGGAGGGCGAAGAACATATAAGACTTACGAGCAGTACTTC.

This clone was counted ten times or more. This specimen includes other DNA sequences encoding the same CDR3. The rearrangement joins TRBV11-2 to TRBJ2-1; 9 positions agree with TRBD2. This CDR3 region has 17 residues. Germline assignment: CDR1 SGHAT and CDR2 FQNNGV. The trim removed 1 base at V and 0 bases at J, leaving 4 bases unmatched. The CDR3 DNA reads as TGTGCCAGCAGCTTAGGGGCGGGGGGGCCCTCCTACAATGAGCAGTTCTTC. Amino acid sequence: CASSLGAGGPSYNEQFF.

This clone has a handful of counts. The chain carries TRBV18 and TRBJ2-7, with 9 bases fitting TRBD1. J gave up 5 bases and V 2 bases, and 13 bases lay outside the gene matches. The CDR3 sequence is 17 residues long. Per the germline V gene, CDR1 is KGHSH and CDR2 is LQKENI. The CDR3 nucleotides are TGTGCCAGCTCACCAACTGTAACAGGGGGCGGGAGTAACGAGCAGTACTTC. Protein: CASSPTVTGGGSNEQYF.

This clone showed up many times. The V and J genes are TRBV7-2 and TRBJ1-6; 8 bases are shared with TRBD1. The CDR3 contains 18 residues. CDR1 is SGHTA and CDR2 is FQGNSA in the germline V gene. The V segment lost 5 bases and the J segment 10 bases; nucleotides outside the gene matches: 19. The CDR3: CASSPQAAGGGGRSPLHF. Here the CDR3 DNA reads TGTGCCAGCAGCCCCCAGGCTGCAGGGGGCGGAGGTCGGTCACCCCTCCACTTT.

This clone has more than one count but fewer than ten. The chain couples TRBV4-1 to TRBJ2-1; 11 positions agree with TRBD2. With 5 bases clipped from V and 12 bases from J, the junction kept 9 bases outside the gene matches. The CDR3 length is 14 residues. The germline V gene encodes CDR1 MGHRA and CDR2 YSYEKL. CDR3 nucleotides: TGCGCCAGCAGCGAACTAGCGGGGGACGGTAGGCAGTTCTTC. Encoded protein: CASSELAGDGRQFF.

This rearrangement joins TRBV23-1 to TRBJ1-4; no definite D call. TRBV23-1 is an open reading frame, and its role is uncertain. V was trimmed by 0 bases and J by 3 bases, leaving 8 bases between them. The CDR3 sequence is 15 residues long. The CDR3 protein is CASSQSVQSNEKLFF. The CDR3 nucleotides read TGCGCCAGCAGTCAATCGGTACAGTCTAATGAAAAACTGTTTTTT.

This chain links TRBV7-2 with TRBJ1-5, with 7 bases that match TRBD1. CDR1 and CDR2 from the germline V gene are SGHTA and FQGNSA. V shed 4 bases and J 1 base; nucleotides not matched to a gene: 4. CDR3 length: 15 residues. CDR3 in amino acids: CASSSRGTSNQPQHF. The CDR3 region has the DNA TGTGCCAGCAGCTCCAGGGGGACGAGCAATCAGCCCCAGCATTTT.

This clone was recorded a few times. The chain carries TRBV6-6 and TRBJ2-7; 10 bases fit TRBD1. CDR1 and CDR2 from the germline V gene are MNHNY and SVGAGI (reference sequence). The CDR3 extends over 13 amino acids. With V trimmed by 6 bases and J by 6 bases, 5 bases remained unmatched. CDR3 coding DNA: TGTGCCAGCAGGACAGGGGGCGGAATCGAGCAGTACTTC. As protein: CASRTGGGIEQYF.

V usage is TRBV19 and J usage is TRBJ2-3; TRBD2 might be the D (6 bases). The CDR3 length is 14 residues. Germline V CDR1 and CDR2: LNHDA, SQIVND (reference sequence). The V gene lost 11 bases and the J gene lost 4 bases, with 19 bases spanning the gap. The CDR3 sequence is CAGGRGGIADTQYF. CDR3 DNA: TGTGCCGGGGGGAGAGGAGGGATTGCAGATACGCAGTATTTT.

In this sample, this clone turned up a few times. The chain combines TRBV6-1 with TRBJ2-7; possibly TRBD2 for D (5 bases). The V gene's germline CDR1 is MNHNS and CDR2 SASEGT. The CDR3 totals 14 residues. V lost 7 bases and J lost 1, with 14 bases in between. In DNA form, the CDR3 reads TGTGCCAGCATGCGGGCGGCGGAGTCCTACGAGCAGTACTTC. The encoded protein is CASMRAAESYEQYF.

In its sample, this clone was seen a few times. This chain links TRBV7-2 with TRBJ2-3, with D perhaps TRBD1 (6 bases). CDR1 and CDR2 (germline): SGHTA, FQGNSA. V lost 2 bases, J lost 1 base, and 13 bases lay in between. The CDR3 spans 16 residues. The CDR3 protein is CASSLYRGGRTDTQYF. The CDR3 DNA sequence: TGTGCCAGCAGCTTATATCGAGGGGGACGCACAGATACGCAGTATTTT.

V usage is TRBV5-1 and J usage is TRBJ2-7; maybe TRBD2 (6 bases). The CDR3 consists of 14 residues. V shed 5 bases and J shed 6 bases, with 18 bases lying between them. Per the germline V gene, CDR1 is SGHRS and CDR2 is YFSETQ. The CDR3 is CASSLPDLAREQYF. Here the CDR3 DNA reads TGCGCCAGCAGTCTTCCCGATCTAGCGCGCGAGCAGTACTTC.

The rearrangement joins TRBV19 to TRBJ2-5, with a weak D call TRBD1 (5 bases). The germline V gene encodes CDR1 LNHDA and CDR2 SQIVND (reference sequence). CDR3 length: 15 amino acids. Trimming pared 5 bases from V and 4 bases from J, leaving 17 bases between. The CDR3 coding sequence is TGTGCCAGTAGTGACGCAGGGATTCCGGGAGAGACCCAGTACTTC. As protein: CASSDAGIPGETQYF.

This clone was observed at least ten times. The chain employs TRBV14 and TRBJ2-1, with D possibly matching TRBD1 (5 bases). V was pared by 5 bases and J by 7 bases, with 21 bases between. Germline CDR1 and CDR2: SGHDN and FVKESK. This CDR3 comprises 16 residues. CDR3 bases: TGTGCCAGCAGCTACAAGGTTGGGGCCCTCGGTAATGAGCAGTTCTTC. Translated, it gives CASSYKVGALGNEQFF.

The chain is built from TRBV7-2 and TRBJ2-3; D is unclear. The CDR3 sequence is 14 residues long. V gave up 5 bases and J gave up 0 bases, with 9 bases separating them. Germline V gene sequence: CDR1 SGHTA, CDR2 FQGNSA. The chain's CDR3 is CASSPQRSTDTQYF. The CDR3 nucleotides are TGTGCCAGCAGCCCCCAGAGGAGCACAGATACGCAGTATTTT.

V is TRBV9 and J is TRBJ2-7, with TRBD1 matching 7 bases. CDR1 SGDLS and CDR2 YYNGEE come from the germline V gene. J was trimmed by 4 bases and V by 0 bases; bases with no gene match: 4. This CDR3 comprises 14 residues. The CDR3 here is CASSVGTGPYEQYF. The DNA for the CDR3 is TGTGCCAGCAGCGTAGGGACAGGACCTTACGAGCAGTACTTC.

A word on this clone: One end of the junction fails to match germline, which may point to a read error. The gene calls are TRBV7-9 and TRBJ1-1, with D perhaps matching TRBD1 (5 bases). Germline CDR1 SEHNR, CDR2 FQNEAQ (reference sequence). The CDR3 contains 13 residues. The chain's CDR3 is CASRKGWNSEAFF. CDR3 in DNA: TGTGCCAGCAGGAAGGGGTGGAACTCTGAAGCTTTCTTT.

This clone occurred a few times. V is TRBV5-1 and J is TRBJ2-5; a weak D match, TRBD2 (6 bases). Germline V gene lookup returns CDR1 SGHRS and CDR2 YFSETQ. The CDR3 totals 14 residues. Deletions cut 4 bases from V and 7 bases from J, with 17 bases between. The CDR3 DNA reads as TGCGCCAGCAGCCCCGACGCACAGGAGGGGACCCAGTACTTC. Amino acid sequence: CASSPDAQEGTQYF.

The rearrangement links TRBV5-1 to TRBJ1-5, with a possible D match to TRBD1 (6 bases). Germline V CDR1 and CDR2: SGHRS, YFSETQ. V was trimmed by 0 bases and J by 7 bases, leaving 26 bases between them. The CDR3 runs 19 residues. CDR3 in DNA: TGCGCCAGCAGCTTGGACGGTTGGGGGGGCTACATGCGTAAACAGCCCCAGCATTTT. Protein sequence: CASSLDGWGGYMRKQPQHF.